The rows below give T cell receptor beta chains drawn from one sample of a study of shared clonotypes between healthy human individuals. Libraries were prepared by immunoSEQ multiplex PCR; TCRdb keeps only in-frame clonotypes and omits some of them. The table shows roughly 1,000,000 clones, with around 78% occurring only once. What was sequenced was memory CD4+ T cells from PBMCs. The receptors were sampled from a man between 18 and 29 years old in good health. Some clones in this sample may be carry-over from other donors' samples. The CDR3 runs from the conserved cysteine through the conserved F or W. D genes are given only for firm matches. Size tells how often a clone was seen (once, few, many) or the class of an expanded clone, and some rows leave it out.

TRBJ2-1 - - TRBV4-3 CASSQDGWREQFF TGCGCCAGCAGCCAAGATGGATGGCGTGAGCAGTTCTTC
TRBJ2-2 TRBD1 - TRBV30 CAFSGTGWTGELFF TGTGCCTTCTCCGGGACAGGGTGGACCGGGGAGCTGTTTTTT
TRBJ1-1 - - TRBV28 CASIGAEIMNTEAFF TGTGCCAGCATCGGCGCAGAGATCATGAACACTGAAGCTTTCTTT
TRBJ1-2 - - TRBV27 CASSLSQGGAHNYGYTF TGTGCCAGCAGTTTATCGCAGGGAGGGGCGCATAACTATGGCTACACCTTC
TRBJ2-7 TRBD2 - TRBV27 CASRNRLAGIDEQYF TGTGCCAGCAGAAACCGACTAGCGGGAATCGACGAGCAGTACTTC
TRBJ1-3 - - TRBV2 CASSGHPRSGNTIYF TGTGCCAGCAGTGGACACCCCCGCTCTGGAAACACCATATATTTT
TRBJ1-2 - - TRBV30 CAWSDGNYGYTF TGTGCCTGGAGTGATGGGAACTATGGCTACACCTTC
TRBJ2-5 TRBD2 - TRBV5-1 CASTLGLAGQETQYF TGCGCCAGCACCTTAGGACTAGCGGGCCAAGAGACCCAGTACTTC
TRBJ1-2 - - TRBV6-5 CASRRGWDKKGYTF TGTGCCAGCAGGCGAGGATGGGACAAGAAAGGCTACACCTTC
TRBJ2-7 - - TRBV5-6 CASTPGPGSSYEQYF TGTGCCAGCACCCCGGGCCCAGGAAGCTCCTACGAGCAGTACTTC
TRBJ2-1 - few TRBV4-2 CASSQTRNEQFF TGTGCCAGCAGCCAAACTCGGAATGAGCAGTTCTTC
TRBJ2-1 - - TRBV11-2 CASSSQDGNEQFF TGTGCCAGCAGCTCGCAAGACGGCAATGAGCAGTTCTTC
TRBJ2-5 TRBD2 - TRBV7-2 CASSLSSGRVETQYF TGTGCCAGCAGCCTCTCGAGCGGGAGGGTTGAGACCCAGTACTTC
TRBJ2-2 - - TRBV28 CASSKTLDREPLRGELFF TGTGCCAGCAGTAAGACTCTAGACCGCGAACCCCTTCGCGGGGAGCTGTTTTTT
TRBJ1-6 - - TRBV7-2 CASSFNAGGNNSPLHF TGTGCCAGCAGCTTTAACGCAGGCGGGAATAATTCACCCCTCCACTTT
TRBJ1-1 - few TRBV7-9 CASSIQTGSTEAFF TGTGCCAGCAGCATACAAACAGGGAGCACTGAAGCTTTCTTT
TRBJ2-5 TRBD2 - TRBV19 CASSIRGSGTPQETQYF TGTGCCAGTAGTATACGCGGTAGCGGGACCCCTCAAGAGACCCAGTACTTC
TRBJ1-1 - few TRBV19 CASSIGGRGTEAFF TGTGCCAGTAGTATTGGGGGGCGCGGCACTGAAGCTTTCTTT
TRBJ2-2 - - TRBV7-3 CASSPQGETGELFF TGTGCCAGCAGCCCCCAGGGTGAGACCGGGGAGCTGTTTTTT
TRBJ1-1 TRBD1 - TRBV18 CASSPSSTGGRTEAFF TGTGCCAGCTCACCATCATCGACAGGGGGCCGGACTGAAGCTTTCTTT
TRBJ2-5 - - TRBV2 CARERGETQYF TGTGCCAGGGAACGAGGAGAGACCCAGTACTTC
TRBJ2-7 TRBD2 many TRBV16 CASSQGLALSSYEQYF TGTGCCAGCAGCCAAGGACTAGCGCTTAGCTCCTACGAGCAGTACTTC
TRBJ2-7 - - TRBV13 CASSLRSGRGFGFGQYF TGTGCCAGCAGCTTACGCTCAGGGAGAGGGTTTGGTTTCGGGCAGTACTTC
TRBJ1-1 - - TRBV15 CATSRDRPFGANTEAFF TGTGCCACCAGCAGAGATCGCCCCTTTGGGGCGAACACTGAAGCTTTCTTT
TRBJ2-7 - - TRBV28 CASSFNGASYEQYF TGTGCCAGCAGTTTTAACGGAGCCTCCTACGAGCAGTACTTC
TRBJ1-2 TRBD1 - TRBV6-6 CASSTGQGGGNYGYTF TGTGCCAGCAGTACGGGACAGGGAGGGGGCAACTATGGCTACACCTTC
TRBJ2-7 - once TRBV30 CAWSARRGEQYF TGTGCCTGGAGTGCCCGGAGGGGCGAGCAGTACTTC
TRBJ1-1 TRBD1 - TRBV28 CACYRGLKNTEAFF TGTGCTTGCTACAGGGGGTTAAAGAACACTGAAGCTTTCTTT
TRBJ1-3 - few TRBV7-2 CASSLVWTDSGNTIYF TGTGCCAGCAGCTTAGTATGGACAGACTCTGGAAACACCATATATTTT